These 6 T cell receptor beta chains share one sample of origin, sequenced in a study of T cells in Graves' hyperthyroidism and ophthalmopathy (dated by TCRdb to the late 2010s). Libraries were prepared through multiplex PCR. Sequenced on an Illumina HiSeq 2000. The TCR beta CDR3 regions were amplified from RNA transcripts. The first round of RT-PCR for the TCR CDR3 was performed with the HTBI primer set and the Qiagen OneStep RT-PCR kit. TCRdb passed the public sequencing reads through fastp at Q25 and MiXCR, retaining productive beta sequences. Identical CDR3 protein sequences are pooled into one entry, listed with their most common genes and DNA. This sample has more than 550,000 distinct CDR3 sequences in its table, and approximately 19% of those were observed once. Over 15% of the sample is held by the ten biggest clonotypes. Sequenced material: blood. Receptor source: a woman in her 50s with Graves' hyperthyroidism that later progressed to Graves' ophthalmopathy.

About this clonotype itself: Compared with germline, one end of the junction differs, possibly owing to a read error. The chain links TRBV6-1 to TRBJ2-5; 12 bases line up with TRBD2. The CDR3 has 13 amino acids. The germline CDR1 and CDR2 sequences are MNHNS and SASEGT. The CDR3 DNA sequence: TGTGCCAGCAGACCGGGACTAGCGGGTTTTTGGAACTTC. Protein: CASRPGLAGFWNF.

There are many counts of this clonotype. The V gene is TRBV30, the J gene TRBJ1-1; 9 nucleotides agree with TRBD1. CDR3 length: 15 amino acids. CDR1 and CDR2 from the germline V gene are GTSNPN and SVGIG (reference sequence). The trim removed 3 bases at V and 6 bases at J, leaving 11 bases unmatched. The CDR3 DNA sequence: TGTGCCTGGAGCCGCCGGGACAGGGTATGGGCTGAAGCTTTCTTT. It yields the protein CAWSRRDRVWAEAFF.

The V call is TRBV30, the J call TRBJ2-7; D uncertain. This CDR3 has 14 amino acids. Per the germline V gene, CDR1 is GTSNPN and CDR2 is SVGIG (reference sequence). The V end lost 0 bases, the J end lost 2 bases, and 11 bases lay between the germline ends. For the CDR3, the DNA is TGTGCCTGGAGTGTATCAGTCGCACCCTACGAGCAGTACTTC. It yields the protein CAWSVSVAPYEQYF.

The V and J genes are TRBV6-5 and TRBJ2-1, with 7 bases identical to TRBD2. Germline V lookup: CDR1 MNHEY, CDR2 SVGAGI. The CDR3 runs 17 residues. Trimming took 3 bases from V and 0 from J; bases not matched to a gene: 8. The chain's CDR3 is CASSYGGGGTSYNEQFF. The CDR3 coding sequence is TGTGCCAGCAGTTATGGGGGGGGGGGAACCTCCTACAATGAGCAGTTCTTC.

This clonotype was observed a few times. This sequence joins TRBV7-3 and TRBJ2-2, with 16 bases lining up with TRBD2. There are 19 residues in the CDR3. Germline V gene sequence: CDR1 SGHTA, CDR2 FQGTGA. After removal of 3 bases from V and 5 bases from J, the junction contained 9 bases not matched to a gene. Here the CDR3 reads CASSFTGTSGGASTGELFF. CDR3 nucleotide sequence: TGTGCCAGCAGCTTTACCGGGACTAGCGGGGGGGCCTCAACCGGGGAGCTGTTTTTT.

This clonotype came up a few times. The chain uses TRBV5-6 and TRBJ2-5, with TRBD2 matching 14 bases. This CDR3 region has 16 residues. The germline V gene encodes CDR1 SGHDT and CDR2 YYEEEE. The trim removed 5 bases at V and 4 bases at J, leaving 7 bases unmatched. CDR3 residues: CASSPRLAGGLETQYF. For the CDR3, the DNA is TGTGCCAGCAGTCCCCGACTAGCGGGGGGGCTAGAGACCCAGTACTTC.